This TCR beta chain is drawn from a study of blood T cells in healthy people across ages. The germline V and J ends were trimmed by 5 bases and 7 bases, with 15 bases remaining between them. The CDR3 totals 15 residues. Primed by a sample-barcoded 5' primer and a J-beta primer mix, a second PCR proceeded for 7 to 11 cycles. TCRdb called the 5' RACE reads again in MiXCR, with one record for every CDR3 protein. The table lists approximately 1.5 million distinct CDR3 sequences, roughly 43% of them singletons. This sequence originates from a woman in her late teens or twenties in good health. What was sequenced was blood. The chain joins TRBV12-3 or TRBV12-4 to TRBJ1-6; D might be TRBD1 (5 bases). CDR3: CASSPRDYANSPLHF. In DNA form, the CDR3 reads TGTGCCAGCAGTCCGCGGGACTACGCAAATTCACCCCTCCACTTT.